This record looks at one T cell receptor beta chain sequence and its context. Its antigen remains unidentified. One end of the junction varies from germline; a read error may be responsible. This entry belongs to a study of CD8+CD57+ T cells in acquired aplastic anemia. Study details: Sorted CD4+ plus CD8+ cells gave DNA averaging around 3.2 ug.

In patients chosen for sequencing, flow cytometry had shown CD8+CD57+ cell expansion. Patients had undergone no therapy by the time their blood was sampled. The study, taken as a whole, reports: Between patients and controls, roughly 29 CD8+ CDR3 sequences were found in common.

TCR beta VDJ and CDR3 profiling used genomic DNA as template. TCRdb re-called the reads with MiXCR, one entry per CDR3 protein. There are 450,000 to 550,000 distinct CDR3 sequences in the sample; around 30% occur only once, and under 0.95% lies in the top ten. CDR3 size: 14 residues. This sequence originates from a human donor with aplastic anemia. The gene calls are TRBV12-3 or TRBV12-4 and TRBJ1-2; D call uncertain. Source material: sorted CD4+, CD8+, or CD8+CD57+ T cells (not recorded which) from PBMCs. CDR3 loop: CVSSLRGLAYGYTF. Written as DNA, the CDR3 is TGTGTCAGCAGTCTCCGAGGCCTGGCCTATGGCTACACCTTC.